The 5 T cell receptor beta chains below all came from one sample that was sequenced in a study of pediatric ulcerative colitis (dated by TCRdb to 2018 to 2020). During colonoscopy, one to two rectal pinch biopsies were obtained for research purposes. The protocol used for the library was the immunoSEQ multiplex PCR assay. TCRdb took over this immuneACCESS table, retaining in-frame rearrangements with V and J assigned. Such tables are incomplete; in checked studies, under half of the missing clones stem from an unresolved V gene, and the remainder is unexplained. This sample has 40,000 to 55,000 clones in its table, and over 70% of those were observed once. The ten top clones hold around 3.8% of the sample. Material for sequencing was gut tissue. The receptors were sampled from a girl under 18 with moderate ulcerative colitis.

The chain carries TRBV27 and TRBJ2-6; D gene unclear. With 4 bases removed from V and 0 bases from J, the gap between germline ends came to 10 bases. The germline V gene has CDR1 MNHEY and CDR2 SMNVEV (reference sequence). This CDR3 contains 16 residues. CDR3 DNA sequence: TGTGCCAGCAGTTCCTTAACATTCTCTGGGGCCAACGTCCTGACTTTC. Translating it yields CASSSLTFSGANVLTF. Supplemented by reference TRBV27 and TRBJ2-6, the full variable domain reads EAQVTQNPRYLITVTGKKLTVTCSQNMNHEYMSWYRQDPGLGLRQIYYSMNVEVTDKGDVPEGYKVSRKEKRNFPLILESPSPNQTSLYFCASSSLTFSGANVLTFGAGSRLTVL.

This chain links TRBV7-2 with TRBJ1-5, with a possible D match to TRBD1 (5 bases). The V gene's germline CDR1 is SGHTA and CDR2 FQGNSA. The CDR3 runs 14 residues. The germline V and J ends were trimmed by 1 base and 7 bases, with 11 bases remaining between them. The CDR3 here is CASSLVGRDQPQHF. The CDR3 region has the DNA TGTGCCAGCAGCTTAGTCGGCAGGGACCAGCCCCAGCATTTT.

The chain uses TRBV6-1 and TRBJ1-2; D might be TRBD1 (5 bases). The ends were cut back, 6 bases at V and 2 bases at J, with 10 bases in the middle. The length of the CDR3 is 13 residues. From germline, CDR1 is MNHNS and CDR2 SASEGT. DNA of the CDR3: TGTGCCAGCAGCCCGGGGGTAAACTATGGCTACACCTTC. It codes for CASSPGVNYGYTF.

V is TRBV6-1 and J is TRBJ1-1; D gene ambiguous. Germline V gene sequence: CDR1 MNHNS, CDR2 SASEGT. This CDR3 spans 14 amino acids. V lost 2 bases and J lost 3, with 10 bases in between. The CDR3 is CASSEFGVHTEAFF. CDR3 bases: TGTGCCAGCAGTGAATTCGGGGTTCACACTGAAGCTTTCTTT.

This clone occurred once. This rearrangement joins TRBV29-1 to TRBJ2-1; 7 bases match TRBD1. CDR3 size: 12 residues. Germline V gives CDR1 SQVTM, CDR2 ANQGSEA. V dropped 4 bases and J dropped 7; count of bases not matched to a gene: 4. In DNA, the CDR3 is TGCAGCGTTGCATTCAGGGGGAATGAGCAGTTCTTC. This gives the protein CSVAFRGNEQFF.